In its sample, the clone carrying this T cell receptor beta chain was seen once. Its target is not known. The sample originates from a study of T cells in Graves' hyperthyroidism and ophthalmopathy. For the study at large: The initial diagnosis was the point when peripheral blood was collected, ahead of any treatment.

RNA transcripts provided the source from which TCR beta CDR3 regions were amplified. The study used the HTBI primer set for a first-round RT-PCR of the TCR CDR3. TCRdb re-called the multiplex PCR reads through MiXCR, storing one row per CDR3 protein. The table lists around 300,000 distinct CDR3 sequences, 10% to 15% of them singletons. General study points: Blood also carried most thyroid clonotypes expanded above 0.001. It was a median 6.5 months before onset that the model predicted ophthalmopathy.

The CDR3 extends over 17 amino acids. J was trimmed by 2 bases and V by 5 bases; bases with no gene match: 11. CDR1 is MGHRA and CDR2 is YSYEKL in the germline V gene. The clonotype originates from a woman aged 25 to 39 with Graves' hyperthyroidism that later progressed to Graves' ophthalmopathy. The sample was blood. This rearrangement joins TRBV4-1 to TRBJ2-5, with TRBD2 identical over 10 bases. DNA for the CDR3: TGCGCCAGCAGCTCCCAAACCCAACTAGCGGGGCAAGAGACCCAGTACTTC. The encoded protein is CASSSQTQLAGQETQYF.